The rows below give T cell receptor beta chains drawn from one sample of a study of tumor and adjacent non-tumor tissue in lung cancer. TCRdb processed the multiplex PCR reads anew with MiXCR; each CDR3 protein has one entry. The sample includes about 100,000 distinct CDR3 sequences, 60% to 80% of them seen just once. What was sequenced was distant non-tumor lung tissue. The source is a man aged 25-40 years with non-small cell lung cancer. Each CDR3 is given with its conserved first and last residue. The order of the fields is CDR3 length, V gene, J gene, CDR3 protein.

>16|TRBV20-1|TRBJ2-7
CSARESGAGGSGEQYF
>15|TRBV11-2|TRBJ2-5
CASSSVAEEEETQYF
>13|TRBV11-2|TRBJ2-4
CASTLGDSNIQYF
>16|TRBV6-2/TRBV6-3|TRBJ2-3
CASSYFRDRGKDTQYF
>13|TRBV5-6|TRBJ1-2
CASAKDRLTSYTF
>14|TRBV20-1|TRBJ2-5
CSARVGASSETQYF
>16|TRBV25-1|TRBJ2-2
CASSEPGLASTGELFF
>15|TRBV11-3|TRBJ2-7
CATSPRLAAKYEQYF
>15|TRBV20-1|TRBJ1-3
CSAGDGRDPGNSIYF
>15|TRBV11-2|TRBJ2-1
CTSSYRTGGADEQFF
>15|TRBV20-1|TRBJ2-3
CSASHRKDGTDTQYF
>16|TRBV4-1|TRBJ2-7
CASNQDKTGQTYEQYF
>15|TRBV29-1|TRBJ2-2
CSVEKIRAGTGELFF
>17|TRBV7-9|TRBJ2-3
CASSLVATGGGTDTQYF
>14|TRBV20-1|TRBJ1-5
CSCRDRNSNQPQLF
>13|TRBV20-1|TRBJ1-6
CSGFEGYNSPLHF
>13|TRBV24-1|TRBJ2-2
CATSLPDTRELFF
>13|TRBV11-1|TRBJ1-1
CANSGDRNTEVFF
>13|TRBV29-1|TRBJ2-7
CSVRRGQGYEEYF
>14|TRBV11-2|TRBJ2-7
CSSSTGTVKYEQYF
>16|TRBV20-1|TRBJ2-7
CSVRVNPGLAEDEQYF
>16|TRBV7-9|TRBJ2-1
CASSSQWRGAGNEQFF
>15|TRBV5-1|TRBJ1-1
CASSFVGRGSTEAFF
>13|TRBV20-1|TRBJ2-7
CSALSGVPYEQYF
>16|TRBV12-3/TRBV12-4|TRBJ1-4
CASRRQGRSTNEKLFF
>17|TRBV11-2|TRBJ1-2
CASNILGTGNLNYGYTF
>19|TRBV11-2|TRBJ2-1
CASSLAGWASGSTYNEQFF
>16|TRBV11-2|TRBJ1-4
CASSPPDLVANEKLFF
>14|TRBV29-1|TRBJ1-1
CSVRRTAFNTEAFF
>15|TRBV4-2|TRBJ2-1
CASSQEEGRSDEQFF
>16|TRBV11-2|TRBJ2-2
CASSLELAGEIGELFF
>11|TRBV29-1|TRBJ1-2
CSVKQEYGYMF